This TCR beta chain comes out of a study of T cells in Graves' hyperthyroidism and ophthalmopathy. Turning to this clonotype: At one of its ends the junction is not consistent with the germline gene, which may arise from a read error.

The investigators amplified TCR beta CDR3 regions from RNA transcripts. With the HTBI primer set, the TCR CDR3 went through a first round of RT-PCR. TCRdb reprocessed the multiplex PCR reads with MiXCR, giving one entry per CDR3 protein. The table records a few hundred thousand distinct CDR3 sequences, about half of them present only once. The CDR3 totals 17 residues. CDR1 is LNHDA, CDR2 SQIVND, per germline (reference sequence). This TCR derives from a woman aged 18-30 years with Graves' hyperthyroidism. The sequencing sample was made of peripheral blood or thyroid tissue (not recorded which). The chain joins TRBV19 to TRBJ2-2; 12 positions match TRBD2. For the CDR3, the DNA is TGTGCCAGTAGTACACTATCGACTAGCGGGAGAAACAATGAGCAGTTCTTT. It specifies CASSTLSTSGRNNEQFF.